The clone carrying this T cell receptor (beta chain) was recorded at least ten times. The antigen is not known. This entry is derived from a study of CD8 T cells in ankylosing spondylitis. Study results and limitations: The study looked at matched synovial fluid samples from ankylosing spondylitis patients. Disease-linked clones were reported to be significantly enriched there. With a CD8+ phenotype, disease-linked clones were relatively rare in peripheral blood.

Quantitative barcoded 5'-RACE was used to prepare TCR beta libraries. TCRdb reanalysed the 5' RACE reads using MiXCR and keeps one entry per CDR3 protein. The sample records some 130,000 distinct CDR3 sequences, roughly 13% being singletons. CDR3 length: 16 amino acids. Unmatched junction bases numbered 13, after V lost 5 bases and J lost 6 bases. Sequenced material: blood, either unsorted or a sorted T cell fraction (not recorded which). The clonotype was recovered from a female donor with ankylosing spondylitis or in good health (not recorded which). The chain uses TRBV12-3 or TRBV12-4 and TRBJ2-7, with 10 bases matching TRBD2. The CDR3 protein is CASSGGDPGLASEQYF. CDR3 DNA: TGTGCCAGCAGTGGCGGCGATCCGGGACTAGCGAGCGAGCAGTACTTC.